This T cell receptor (beta chain) derives from a study of cytomegalovirus exposure and HLA in healthy donors. The CDR3 spans 14 residues. PCR primers comprised 60 Vbeta and 13 Jbeta primers. In the original processing: In a later analysis, of roughly 83 million unique beta chains, some 10 million appeared in at least two donors. This table comes from immunoSEQ multiplex PCR, and its TCRdb copy is limited to in-frame clones, with some not included. V, J and clone size are taken as reported in that table, and D and trimming were inferred from the DNA itself. The sample contains 90,000 to 110,000 clones, roughly 71% of which appear only once. This clone has a handful of counts. The antigen is unknown. General study findings and limits: From TCR beta sequences, most subjects' HLA-A and HLA-B alleles were reportedly predicted accurately. Later on, a genetic analysis was performed. It linked a missense variant in DCLRE1C with V- and J-gene trimming of TCR beta. The listing of 150 to 200 TCR beta chains classed them as cytomegalovirus-associated.

This sequence joins TRBV12-1 and TRBJ2-1; the D call TRBD1 from the table was never checked on the DNA. TRBV12-1 represents a pseudogene. Sequenced input: PBMCs. The sequence was obtained from a woman between 70 and 85 years old in good health and CMV-seropositive. CDR3 DNA sequence: TGTGCCAGCAGCCATAGACAGGGGCGGAATGAGCAGTTCTTC. Encoded protein: CASSHRQGRNEQFF.